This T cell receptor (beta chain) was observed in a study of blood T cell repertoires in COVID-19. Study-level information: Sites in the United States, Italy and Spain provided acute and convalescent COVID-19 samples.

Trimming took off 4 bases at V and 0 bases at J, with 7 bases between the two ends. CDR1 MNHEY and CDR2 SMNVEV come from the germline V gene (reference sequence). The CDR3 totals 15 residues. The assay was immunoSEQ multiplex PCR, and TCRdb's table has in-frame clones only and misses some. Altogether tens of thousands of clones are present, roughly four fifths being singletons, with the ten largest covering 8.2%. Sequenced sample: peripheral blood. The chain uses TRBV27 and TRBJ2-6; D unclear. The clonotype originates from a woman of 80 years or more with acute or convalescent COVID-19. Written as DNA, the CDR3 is TGTGCCAGCAGTTCACAGACCTCTGGGGCCAACGTCCTGACTTTC. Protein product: CASSSQTSGANVLTF.